This passage covers 2 T cell receptor beta chains from one sample sequenced in a study of blood T cell repertoires in COVID-19. Some clones are missing from TCRdb's copy, which holds only in-frame ones; the method was immunoSEQ multiplex PCR. The table shows around 160,000 clones, with 84% occurring only once. Sequences were obtained from PBMCs or T cells enriched from blood (not recorded which). These receptors all stem from a woman aged 45 to 65 who had been exposed to COVID-19.

The chain recombines TRBV7-9 with TRBJ1-1, with 7 bases fitting TRBD1. The CDR3 has 18 residues. Trimming at V came to 4 bases and at J to 0 bases, leaving 14 bases not matched to a gene. The germline gives CDR1 SEHNR, CDR2 FQNEAQ (reference sequence). The CDR3 here is CASSSFWDSHPMNTEAFF. The CDR3 coding sequence is TGTGCCAGCAGCTCCTTTTGGGACAGCCACCCCATGAACACTGAAGCTTTCTTT.

This sequence joins TRBV19 and TRBJ1-3; D is uncertain. This CDR3 has 12 residues. V was cut by 3 bases and J by 4 bases, with 4 bases left in between. Germline V CDR1 and CDR2: LNHDA, SQIVND (reference sequence). Here the CDR3 reads CASSMRGNTIYF. The CDR3 DNA follows: TGTGCCAGTAGTATGAGGGGAAACACCATATATTTT.